The present entry profiles one T cell receptor beta chain with its context. Its antigen is unknown. No base-level quality is on record; no much larger clone is a single base apart. These data are taken from a study of blood T cell repertoires in COVID-19 (TCRdb year 2020). With respect to the entire study: The collaborator samples originated in the United States, Italy and Spain and spanned the acute and convalescent phases of COVID-19. Subjects who had been exposed to COVID-19, were actively infected with it, or had recovered from it provided the deeply sampled blood TCRbeta repertoires that made up the dataset. Where available, HLA class I and class II types were obtained from metadata supplied by the sample provider rather than from assay-based typing. The samples were drawn from two sources: the first 160 participants of the ongoing ImmuneRACE study, and 1,000 to 1,500 subjects contributed by 6 global collaborators. Nearly every sample came with metadata listing a de-identified subject ID, COVID-19 status, age in years and sex. A freely available public database, intended as a resource for researchers studying the immune response to SARS-CoV-2, is where the repertoires were released. The material from the prospective study consisted of cDNA or gDNA derived from T cells, B-cell-depleted T cells, or PBMCs. Study-wide findings and limitations: Clinical and demographic metadata were provided uncurated, with the amount varying by source and participant.

In the prospective study, participants were roughly 18 to 95 years old, resided in 25 or so geographic areas of the United States, and were enrolled through a virtual design. In the prospective study, cohorts were assigned on the basis of participant-reported clinical history obtained from a screening survey and a study questionnaire. ImmuneRACE Cohort 3 recovered participants were defined by two consecutive negative NP/OP PCR tests, healthcare professional clearance, or symptom resolution. Mobile phlebotomists in the prospective study collected whole blood, serum and a nasopharyngeal or oropharyngeal swab from every participant. Over a 2-month period, participants in the prospective study had the option of providing additional blood draws and questionnaires. Before DNA extraction, blood samples from the prospective study were shipped at room temperature or frozen. The CDR3 goes from the cysteine to the phenylalanine over 16 residues. The DNA shown is the 48-base CDR3, in frame from base 1. The V end gives up 2 bases and the J end 2 bases, leaving 8 bases in the junction not matched to a gene. From a lookup of the germline V gene, CDR1 and CDR2 are MNHEY and SVGEGT.

TCRbeta CDR3 regions were amplified from genomic DNA by means of the immunoSEQ Assay, a bias-controlled multiplex PCR. Processing in the source paper ran as follows. The number of nucleated cells in each sample was estimated from the amplification of reference gene primers within the assay. To quantify the absolute abundance of each unique TCRbeta CDR3 rearrangement, sequence reads were collapsed and filtered. For each sample, productive Simpson clonality was calculated by taking the square root of Simpson's diversity index across productive rearrangements. The immuneACCESS repertoire file appears here via TCRdb, limited to in-frame rearrangements. These files lack a portion of the clones; in checked studies, under half of the deficit traces to unresolved V genes, and the cause of the others is not known. V and J calls and clone size follow that table, whereas D and trimming were derived from the DNA. The sample table contains around 380,000 clones; only one count was recorded for about 90% of them. The leading ten clones occupy approximately 1.2% of the sample.

Material: PBMCs or T cells enriched from blood (not recorded which). The receptor chain draws on TRBV6-2 or TRBV6-3 and TRBJ2-7, with 8 bases matching TRBD2. The TCR comes from a man aged 25-45 years who had recovered from COVID-19. The DNA sequence reads TGTGCCAGCAGTTACAACCCCTGGCGGGGGGCCTACGAGCAGTACTTC. Translated, it reads CASSYNPWRGAYEQYF.